This passage covers 26 T cell receptor beta chains from one sample sequenced in a study of cytomegalovirus exposure and HLA in healthy donors. The assay was immunoSEQ multiplex PCR, and TCRdb's table has in-frame clones only and misses some. Of about 130,000 clones in the sample, approximately 88% are singletons; the top ten hold roughly 2%. Source material: PBMCs. Receptors originate from a woman under 30 in good health and CMV-seronegative.

This chain links TRBV27 with TRBJ2-7; TRBD1 matches 10 bases. Per germline, CDR1 MNHEY and CDR2 SMNVEV (reference sequence). The CDR3 consists of 13 residues. Trimming at V came to 6 bases and at J to 5 bases, leaving 4 bases not matched to a gene. The CDR3 DNA reads TGTGCCAGCAGGGGGACAGGGGTTGACGAGCAGTACTTC. Its protein product is CASRGTGVDEQYF.

The rearrangement links TRBV4-2 to TRBJ2-3; 13 nucleotides match TRBD2. Germline CDR1 LGHNA, CDR2 YNFKEQ. The CDR3 runs 17 residues. V shed 4 bases and J 3 bases; nucleotides not matched to a gene: 7. DNA of the CDR3: TGTGCCAGCAGCCCGTTGACTAGCGGGAGGACTACAGATACGCAGTATTTT. Its protein product is CASSPLTSGRTTDTQYF.

The chain joins TRBV18 to TRBJ2-5, with D maybe TRBD1 (5 bases). V was trimmed by 0 bases and J by 4 bases, leaving 12 bases between them. The CDR3 sequence is 15 residues long. CDR1 and CDR2 from the germline V gene are KGHSH and LQKENI. This chain's CDR3 is CASSPPGLGPETQYF. The CDR3 nucleotides read TGTGCCAGCTCACCACCGGGGCTAGGGCCAGAGACCCAGTACTTC.

The table lists this clone with a count of one. This chain links TRBV27 with TRBJ1-5; D call uncertain. Germline lookup yields CDR1 MNHEY and CDR2 SMNVEV (reference sequence). The CDR3 runs 13 residues. V gave up 3 bases and J gave up 0 bases, with 3 bases separating them. The CDR3 loop is CASSFSSNQPQHF. The CDR3 bases are TGTGCCAGCAGTTTTAGTAGCAATCAGCCCCAGCATTTT.

V usage is TRBV6-5 and J usage is TRBJ1-1, with a tentative D call TRBD1 (6 bases). Per germline, CDR1 MNHEY and CDR2 SVGAGI. The CDR3 loop spans 16 amino acids. Trimming pared 2 bases from V and 2 bases from J, leaving 15 bases between. Written as DNA, the CDR3 is TGTGCCAGCAGTTACCTTCGGGGCAGGGGAAACACTGAAGCTTTCTTT. It codes for CASSYLRGRGNTEAFF.

This chain connects TRBV11-2 to TRBJ2-3; 12 bases are a match to TRBD2. This CDR3 has 15 amino acids. The junction had 8 bases not matched to a gene; V was cut back by 4 bases and J by 9 bases. Germline V gene lookup returns CDR1 SGHAT and CDR2 FQNNGV. CDR3: CASSSLAGGAGTQYF. CDR3 bases: TGTGCCAGCAGCTCCCTAGCGGGAGGGGCGGGCACGCAGTATTTT.

The chain has TRBV7-9 and TRBJ1-2, with D perhaps TRBD1 (6 bases). This CDR3 region has 15 residues. Germline lookup yields CDR1 SEHNR and CDR2 FQNEAQ (reference sequence). Trimming took off 6 bases at V and 0 bases at J, with 14 bases between the two ends. CDR3 protein: CASSYSGEANYGYTF. For the CDR3, the DNA is TGTGCCAGCAGTTATTCAGGGGAAGCTAACTATGGCTACACCTTC. Full variable domain (outside the CDR3, taken from reference TRBV7-9 and TRBJ1-2): DTGVSQNPRHKITKRGQNVTFRCDPISEHNRLYWYRQTLGQGPEFLTYFQNEAQLEKSRLLSDRFSAERPKGSFSTLEIQRTEQGDSAMYLCASSYSGEANYGYTFGSGTRLTVV.

The chain joins TRBV7-9 to TRBJ2-7; D is unclear. V lost 1 base, J lost 0 bases, and 7 bases lay in between. This CDR3 is built from 14 residues. The V gene's germline CDR1 is SEHNR and CDR2 FQNEAQ (reference sequence). The CDR3 sequence: CASSLGSSSYEQYF. CDR3 coding DNA: TGTGCCAGCAGCTTAGGATCCAGCTCCTACGAGCAGTACTTC.

The rearrangement uses TRBV11-1 and TRBJ2-1, with D perhaps TRBD1 (7 bases). Germline V gene lookup returns CDR1 SGHAT and CDR2 FQDESV (reference sequence). The CDR3 has 16 amino acids. The V end lost 5 bases, the J end lost 6 bases, and 20 bases lay between the germline ends. CDR3 loop: CASSKPGQGGSNEQFF. The CDR3 coding sequence is TGTGCCAGCAGCAAACCGGGGCAGGGGGGAAGCAATGAGCAGTTCTTC.

The J gene is TRBJ2-1, the V gene TRBV10-1; 10 bases are shared with TRBD2. The germline CDR1 and CDR2 sequences are WNHNN and SYGVQD (reference sequence). The CDR3 loop spans 14 amino acids. The V and J ends lost 4 bases and 4 bases, in that order; junction bases with no gene match: 1. For the CDR3, the DNA is TGCGCCAGCAGTGGAGCGGGAGGGTACAATGAGCAGTTCTTC. This gives the protein CASSGAGGYNEQFF.

The chain employs TRBV19 and TRBJ1-1; tentative D call: TRBD1 (6 bases). The CDR3 consists of 13 residues. Germline V CDR1 and CDR2: LNHDA, SQIVND (reference sequence). Trimming left V 6 bases short and J 5 bases short, with 13 bases between. The CDR3 nucleotides read TGTGCCAGTAGACCCGGACAGATGACTGAAGCTTTCTTT. Its translation is CASRPGQMTEAFF.

This clone has more than one count but fewer than ten. The chain couples TRBV11-3 to TRBJ2-7; D is perhaps TRBD1 (6 bases). CDR3 length: 14 residues. Between the trimmed V and J ends, which lost 1 base and 1 base, there was a span of 8 bases. CDR1 and CDR2 (germline): SGHNT, YENEEA. The CDR3 sequence: CASSLGQASYEQYF. The CDR3 coding sequence is TGTGCCAGCAGCTTAGGACAGGCATCCTACGAGCAGTACTTC.

V is TRBV10-1 and J is TRBJ2-3; D is possibly TRBD1 (5 bases). The CDR3 contains 17 residues. With 0 bases removed from V and 3 bases from J, the gap between germline ends came to 16 bases. CDR1 WNHNN and CDR2 SYGVQD come from the germline V gene (reference sequence). The CDR3 DNA follows: TGCGCCAGCAGTGAGTCGAGAGACAGTTTCGTAACAGATACGCAGTATTTT. Amino acid sequence: CASSESRDSFVTDTQYF.

The chain couples TRBV5-4 to TRBJ2-1; TRBD1 matches 7 bases. Germline V gene sequence: CDR1 SGHNT, CDR2 YYREEE (reference sequence). This CDR3 comprises 14 residues. The junction had 9 bases not matched to a gene; V was cut back by 2 bases and J by 10 bases. CDR3 amino acids: CASSLQGPGLEQFF. The DNA for the CDR3 is TGTGCCAGCAGCTTACAGGGGCCTGGTTTGGAGCAGTTCTTC.

This clone was seen only a few times. The J gene is TRBJ2-2, the V gene TRBV5-8, with a tentative D call TRBD1 (5 bases). This CDR3 has 15 amino acids. V dropped 0 bases and J dropped 0 bases, with 6 bases sitting between them. In germline, CDR1 is SGHTS, CDR2 YDEGEE. The CDR3 coding sequence is TGTGCCAGCAGCTTGGCAGGGACGAACACCGGGGAGCTGTTTTTT. Protein sequence: CASSLAGTNTGELFF.

J is TRBJ1-1 and V is TRBV7-9; no clear D gene. The CDR3 is 11 residues long. V was shortened by 5 bases and J by 7 bases, with 8 bases between the two germline ends. Germline V gives CDR1 SEHNR, CDR2 FQNEAQ (reference sequence). CDR3 protein: CASSTGVEAFF. The CDR3 DNA is TGTGCCAGCAGCACGGGAGTTGAAGCTTTCTTT.

This chain uses TRBV5-4 with TRBJ2-7, with 10 bases identical to TRBD2. Germline CDR1 SGHNT, CDR2 YYREEE (reference sequence). With V trimmed by 5 bases and J by 7 bases, 9 bases remained unmatched. CDR3 length equals 14 residues. The CDR3 DNA sequence: TGTGCCAGCAGAATAGCGGGAGGACCCGTGGAGCAGTACTTC. Protein sequence: CASRIAGGPVEQYF.

This clone was counted a few times. The identical CDR3 is also encoded by other nucleotide sequences in the sample. The chain carries TRBV5-1 and TRBJ2-7, with TRBD1 identical over 9 bases. The CDR3 has 14 amino acids. Germline V gene sequence: CDR1 SGHRS, CDR2 YFSETQ. J was trimmed by 1 base and V by 3 bases; bases with no gene match: 2. The CDR3 DNA reads TGCGCCAGCAGCTCGGGGACAGGGTCCTACGAGCAGTACTTC. Residues: CASSSGTGSYEQYF.

A note on this clone: The same CDR3 also results from other DNA sequences found in this sample. V is TRBV5-1 and J is TRBJ2-3; TRBD2 aligns across 7 bases. CDR1 and CDR2 (germline): SGHRS, YFSETQ. V shed 4 bases, J shed 3 bases, and the junction held 8 bases outside the gene matches. This CDR3 region has 15 residues. The CDR3: CASSVSAGLTDTQYF. CDR3 in DNA: TGCGCCAGCAGCGTATCAGCGGGATTAACAGATACGCAGTATTTT.

The chain is built from TRBV4-1 and TRBJ2-7; 12 bases map to TRBD2. Unmatched junction bases numbered 5, after V lost 4 bases and J lost 4 bases. The CDR3 has 15 residues. Germline V CDR1 and CDR2: MGHRA, YSYEKL. CDR3 region: CASSRTTSGSYEQYF. CDR3 bases: TGCGCCAGCAGCCGGACGACTAGCGGGAGTTACGAGCAGTACTTC.

The rearrangement links TRBV14 to TRBJ1-2; D might be TRBD1 (5 bases). Trimming shortened V by 3 bases and J by 7 bases, and 12 bases separated the two germline ends. CDR1 and CDR2 (germline): SGHDN, FVKESK. The CDR3 totals 13 residues. CDR3 in DNA: TGTGCCAGCAGCCACCGGGACTTGGGTGGCTACACCTTC. Its protein product is CASSHRDLGGYTF.

This clone was seen just once. The chain is built from TRBV7-9 and TRBJ2-1; TRBD2 agrees at 15 bases. From germline, CDR1 is SEHNR and CDR2 FQNEAQ (reference sequence). The CDR3 sequence is 16 residues long. Trimming took 4 bases from V and 10 from J; bases not matched to a gene: 8. CDR3 bases: TGTGCCAGCAGCTCGTGGACTAGCGGGAGGGTGGAGGAGCAGTTCTTC. Amino acid sequence: CASSSWTSGRVEEQFF.

This clone has a single count. This chain uses TRBV19 with TRBJ2-7, with 7 bases that match TRBD1. The V gene's germline CDR1 is LNHDA and CDR2 SQIVND (reference sequence). Trimming cost V 6 bases and J 0 bases; bases outside gene matches: 17. The CDR3 is 18 amino acids. As DNA, the CDR3 is TGTGCCAGTAGGTCGGTCCCGAAGGGACAGAGGAGCTCCTACGAGCAGTACTTC. It encodes CASRSVPKGQRSSYEQYF.

The V and J genes are TRBV29-1 and TRBJ2-1; D not certain. Trimming shortened V by 8 bases and J by 0 bases, and 5 bases separated the two germline ends. This CDR3 has 11 amino acids. Germline CDR1 SQVTM, CDR2 ANQGSEA. The CDR3, as DNA: TGCAGCTGGAGCTCCTACAATGAGCAGTTCTTC. Translation gives CSWSSYNEQFF.

The J gene is TRBJ2-2, the V gene TRBV4-1, with 8 bases identical to TRBD1. V was clipped by 8 bases and J by 7 bases; unmatched bases: 6. The germline V gene encodes CDR1 MGHRA and CDR2 YSYEKL. CDR3 size: 13 residues. The CDR3 sequence is CASRQGLVGELFF. CDR3 nucleotides: TGCGCCAGCCGACAGGGGTTGGTCGGGGAGCTGTTTTTT.

The chain joins TRBV5-6 to TRBJ2-7, with TRBD1 matching over 8 bases. Trimming at V came to 0 bases and at J to 3 bases, leaving 5 bases not matched to a gene. Germline loops: CDR1 SGHDT, CDR2 YYEEEE. The CDR3 totals 15 residues. The CDR3 loop is CASSLDGQGLYEQYF. In nucleotides, the CDR3 is TGTGCCAGCAGCTTGGATGGACAGGGCCTCTACGAGCAGTACTTC.